Sequencing of this T cell receptor (beta chain) was carried out in a study of cytomegalovirus exposure and HLA in healthy donors. Notes on this clone: What it recognizes is unknown.

In germline, CDR1 is LNHDA, CDR2 SQIVND (reference sequence). V lost 5 bases and J lost 4; bases outside the gene matches: 4. This CDR3 contains 15 residues. The PCR contained 60 Vbeta and 13 Jbeta primers. Sequenced by immunoSEQ multiplex PCR; TCRdb stores in-frame clones only, minus some. The data contain 150,000 to 200,000 clones, around four fifths of them seen just once; the ten biggest clones take up about 3.4%. The study's findings and limits: One variant, a missense change in DCLRE1C, was linked in a later analysis to TCR beta V- and J-gene trimming.

The V call is TRBV19, the J call TRBJ1-6, with TRBD1 identical over 8 bases. The clonotype comes from a female donor in good health and CMV-seronegative. The source material was PBMCs. The CDR3 protein is CASSVRDRYNSPLHF. For the CDR3, the DNA is TGTGCCAGTAGTGTCCGGGACAGGTATAATTCACCCCTCCACTTT.